The 7 T cell receptor beta chains reported below all come from one sample, sequenced in a study of control samples from healthy donors and cancer patients. Libraries were prepared by immunoSEQ multiplex PCR; TCRdb keeps only in-frame clonotypes and omits some of them. This repertoire shows about 150,000 clones, around 90% found once; its top ten account for approximately 1.7%. Sequencing input: blood. The receptors derive from a man aged 18-30 years in good health.

The chain links TRBV5-8 to TRBJ2-3, with D possibly TRBD2 on 7 matching bases. The CDR3 sequence is 13 residues long. V was shortened by 4 bases and J by 8 bases, with 14 bases between the two germline ends. Germline CDR1 and CDR2: SGHTS and YDEGEE. The CDR3 here is CASSALRGGTQYF. CDR3 DNA: TGTGCCAGCAGCGCGCTAAGGGGGGGTACGCAGTATTTT.

The CDR3 loop reads CASTGQGDYGYTF. CDR3 coding DNA: TGTGCCAGCACGGGACAGGGGGACTATGGCTACACCTTC. V and J are TRBV2 and TRBJ1-2; 11 positions agree with TRBD1. Losses at the gene ends were 7 bases for V and 3 bases for J; bases not matched to a gene: 1. Per the germline V gene, CDR1 is SNHLY and CDR2 is FYNNEI. This CDR3 spans 13 amino acids.

V is TRBV5-1 and J is TRBJ1-4; TRBD1 matches at 9 bases. This CDR3 has 14 amino acids. The junction had 6 bases not matched to a gene; V was cut back by 4 bases and J by 8 bases. CDR1 and CDR2 from the germline V gene are SGHRS and YFSETQ. CDR3 sequence: CASSLGQGREKLFF. CDR3 nucleotide sequence: TGCGCCAGCAGCCTGGGACAGGGCCGCGAAAAACTGTTTTTT.

The chain is built from TRBV18 and TRBJ2-2, with 8 nucleotides matching TRBD1. CDR1 and CDR2 (germline): KGHSH, LQKENI. The trim removed 3 bases at V and 3 bases at J, leaving 9 bases unmatched. CDR3 length: 17 amino acids. CDR3 sequence: CASSPGQGRADTGELFF. The CDR3 region has the DNA TGTGCCAGCTCACCTGGACAGGGTAGAGCGGACACCGGGGAGCTGTTTTTT.

The gene calls are TRBV5-5 and TRBJ2-4, with 11 bases lining up with TRBD1. With 4 bases clipped from V and 3 bases from J, the junction kept 6 bases outside the gene matches. The CDR3 sequence is 16 residues long. CDR1 and CDR2 from the germline V gene are SGHKS and YYEKEE (reference sequence). The CDR3 region has the DNA TGTGCCAGCAGCCCCGGACAGGGGGCAGGCAAAAACATTCAGTACTTC. Encoded protein: CASSPGQGAGKNIQYF.

This clone was detected once. The chain has TRBV11-2 and TRBJ2-2; a possible D gene is TRBD1 (7 bases). The CDR3 extends over 16 amino acids. CDR1 and CDR2 (germline): SGHAT, FQNNGV. Trimming took off 1 base at V and 6 bases at J, with 15 bases between the two ends. The CDR3 sequence is CASSLAGRGRPGELFF. The DNA for the CDR3 is TGTGCCAGCAGCTTAGCGGGCAGGGGGAGGCCCGGGGAGCTGTTTTTT.

The chain recombines TRBV18 with TRBJ1-2; D possibly corresponds to TRBD1 (5 bases). This CDR3 is 14 amino acids long. Trimming pared 4 bases from V and 2 bases from J, leaving 11 bases between. From germline, CDR1 is KGHSH and CDR2 LQKENI. The DNA for the CDR3 is TGTGCCAGCTCACGACCGACAGAGAACTATGGCTACACCTTC. Translated: CASSRPTENYGYTF.